One sample yielded the 18 T cell receptor beta chains listed below, sequenced in a study of cytomegalovirus exposure and HLA in healthy donors. The PCR employed 60 Vbeta primers together with 13 Jbeta primers. Measured with immunoSEQ multiplex PCR; TCRdb has only the in-frame clones, and not every one. The table records under 150,000 clones, 75% to 80% of them present only once. Sequences were obtained from PBMCs. These receptor sequences come from a woman aged 55-70 years in good health and CMV-seronegative.

The DNA for the CDR3 is TGTGCCAGCAGCACGAGGGGGGGGTCCGGAACCTACGAGCAGTACTTC. It is translated as CASSTRGGSGTYEQYF. The genes are TRBV7-2 and TRBJ2-7; possibly TRBD2 for D (7 bases). The V end was cut by 5 bases, the J end by 2 bases, with 19 bases between. CDR1 and CDR2 (germline): SGHTA, FQGNSA. The CDR3 has 16 residues.

The V call is TRBV7-4, the J call TRBJ2-4; the match to TRBD1 covers 7 bases. Germline CDR1 is SGHVT and CDR2 is SQSDAQ. The CDR3 has 16 residues. Germline trimming cut 5 bases from V and 0 bases from J; bases unmatched to any gene: 7. The DNA of the CDR3 is TGTGCCAGCAGCCCCGACAGGGTTCTAGCCAAAAACATTCAGTACTTC. It codes for CASSPDRVLAKNIQYF.

The table lists this clone with a few counts. The chain carries TRBV2 and TRBJ1-6, with D tentatively TRBD1 (5 bases). CDR3 length: 14 amino acids. Trimming pared 7 bases from V and 6 bases from J, leaving 13 bases between. The germline gives CDR1 SNHLY, CDR2 FYNNEI. The CDR3 DNA is TGTGCCAGCACCTCCGACAGACCTAATTCACCCCTCCACTTT. Its translation: CASTSDRPNSPLHF.

The V call is TRBV28, the J call TRBJ2-5; TRBD1 matches 8 bases. The CDR3 is made up of 15 amino acids. The V gene's germline CDR1 is MDHEN and CDR2 SYDVKM. Unmatched junction bases numbered 6, after V lost 2 bases and J lost 4 bases. The CDR3 loop is CASSLLGQGGETQYF. CDR3 coding DNA: TGTGCCAGCAGTTTACTCGGACAGGGAGGAGAGACCCAGTACTTC.

This chain uses TRBV9 with TRBJ2-2; D is uncertain. Germline loops: CDR1 SGDLS, CDR2 YYNGEE. The CDR3 runs to 16 residues. V lost 4 bases to trimming and J lost 1 base, with 14 bases between them. This CDR3 reads CASSRTQTKNTGELFF. The CDR3 region has the DNA TGTGCCAGCAGCCGTACACAGACGAAGAACACCGGGGAGCTGTTTTTT. Looking up the rest from reference TRBV9 and TRBJ2-2 gives the full variable domain: DSGVTQTPKHLITATGQRVTLRCSPRSGDLSVYWYQQSLDQGLQFLIQYYNGEERAKGNILERFSAQQFPDLHSELNLSSLELGDSALYFCASSRTQTKNTGELFFGEGSRLTVL.

The V call is TRBV9, the J call TRBJ2-7; 12 bases map to TRBD2. V trimming: 3 bases; J trimming: 2 bases; junction bases outside the gene matches: 3. Germline V gene data show CDR1 as SGDLS and CDR2 as YYNGEE. The CDR3 is made up of 15 amino acids. CDR3: CASSAGLAGTYEQYF. In nucleotides, the CDR3 is TGTGCCAGCAGCGCCGGACTAGCGGGAACCTACGAGCAGTACTTC.

The chain combines TRBV11-1 with TRBJ2-2, with 8 bases matching TRBD2. This CDR3 comprises 18 residues. CDR1 is SGHAT, CDR2 FQDESV, per germline (reference sequence). After removal of 7 bases from V and 3 bases from J, the junction contained 16 bases not matched to a gene. Here the CDR3 reads CASNYCARGGVDTGELFF. The CDR3, as DNA: TGTGCCAGCAACTACTGCGCCCGGGGGGGCGTTGACACCGGGGAGCTGTTTTTT.

The chain recombines TRBV27 with TRBJ1-1; weak D call: TRBD1 (5 bases). This CDR3 has 15 amino acids. Germline-derived CDR1 and CDR2 are MNHEY and SMNVEV (reference sequence). V was pared by 5 bases and J by 4 bases, with 17 bases between. CDR3 sequence: CASSPWLSGGTEAFF. As DNA, the CDR3 is TGTGCCAGCAGTCCATGGCTGTCCGGGGGCACTGAAGCTTTCTTT.

The J gene is TRBJ2-5, the V gene TRBV7-9, with D tentatively TRBD2 (6 bases). The V end lost 5 bases, the J end lost 1 base, and 11 bases lay between the germline ends. The germline CDR1 and CDR2 sequences are SEHNR and FQNEAQ (reference sequence). CDR3 length equals 14 residues. In DNA form, the CDR3 reads TGTGCCAGCAGCCCGGTTAGCGGCCAAGAGACCCAGTACTTC. As protein: CASSPVSGQETQYF.

The chain has TRBV28 and TRBJ2-7; no definite D call. V was trimmed by 5 bases and J by 4 bases, leaving 6 bases between them. The germline V gene encodes CDR1 MDHEN and CDR2 SYDVKM. The CDR3 extends over 11 amino acids. The chain's CDR3 is CASSNLYEQYF. For the CDR3, the DNA is TGTGCCAGCAGTAACCTATACGAGCAGTACTTC. The full variable domain, its missing parts supplied by reference TRBV28 and TRBJ2-7, is DVKVTQSSRYLVKRTGEKVFLECVQDMDHENMFWYRQDPGLGLRLIYFSYDVKMKEKGDIPEGYSVSREKKERFSLILESASTNQTSMYLCASSNLYEQYFGPGTRLTVT.

The V gene is TRBV11-3, the J gene TRBJ2-2; TRBD2 matches at 12 bases. The CDR3 is 16 residues long. With 5 bases clipped from V and 6 bases from J, the junction kept 7 bases outside the gene matches. From germline, CDR1 is SGHNT and CDR2 YENEEA. The CDR3 DNA is TGTGCCAGCAGCCCTCAGACTAGCGGGAGTTCCGGGGAGCTGTTTTTT. Its protein is CASSPQTSGSSGELFF.

This chain uses TRBV30 with TRBJ1-5; 7 bases align to TRBD1. Germline loops: CDR1 GTSNPN, CDR2 SVGIG (reference sequence). CDR3 length: 15 residues. After removal of 6 bases from V and 3 bases from J, the junction contained 11 bases not matched to a gene. Here the CDR3 reads CACRLKTGANQPQHF. CDR3 sequence (DNA): TGTGCCTGCCGACTCAAAACAGGGGCCAATCAGCCCCAGCATTTT. The full variable domain, in which reference TRBV30 and TRBJ1-5 provide the parts outside the CDR3, is SQTIHQWPATLVQPVGSPLSLECTVEGTSNPNLYWYRQAAGRGLQLLFYSVGIGQISSEVPQNLSASRPQDRQFILSSKKLLLSDSGFYLCACRLKTGANQPQHFGDGTRLSIL.

The chain links TRBV11-1 to TRBJ1-1; 9 positions match TRBD1. V dropped 5 bases and J dropped 7; count of bases not matched to a gene: 5. Germline values: CDR1 SGHAT, CDR2 FQDESV (reference sequence). The CDR3 runs to 13 residues. CDR3 bases: TGTGCCAGCAGCCAAAGGGACAGGGATGAAGCTTTCTTT. The encoded protein is CASSQRDRDEAFF.

This clone has more than one count but fewer than ten. The CDR3 bases are TGTGCCAGCAGCTTATGGAGGACAGGGGACTATGGCTACACCTTC. The encoded protein is CASSLWRTGDYGYTF. The gene calls are TRBV11-2 and TRBJ1-2; 9 bases are shared with TRBD1. This CDR3 region has 15 residues. Germline CDR1 reads SGHAT; CDR2 reads FQNNGV. With 2 bases clipped from V and 3 bases from J, the junction kept 4 bases outside the gene matches.

V gene TRBV19 combines with J gene TRBJ1-1, with TRBD1 matching 8 bases. Germline lookup yields CDR1 LNHDA and CDR2 SQIVND (reference sequence). With 2 bases clipped from V and 6 bases from J, the junction kept 5 bases outside the gene matches. The CDR3 has 14 amino acids. The CDR3: CASSIQGARAEAFF. Here the CDR3 DNA reads TGTGCCAGTAGTATACAGGGGGCGCGGGCTGAAGCTTTCTTT. The full variable domain, its missing parts supplied by reference TRBV19 and TRBJ1-1, is DGGITQSPKYLFRKEGQNVTLSCEQNLNHDAMYWYRQDPGQGLRLIYYSQIVNDFQKGDIAEGYSVSREKKESFPLTVTSAQKNPTAFYLCASSIQGARAEAFFGQGTRLTVV.

This chain uses TRBV14 with TRBJ1-1; D call uncertain. With 0 bases removed from V and 11 bases from J, the gap between germline ends came to 19 bases. The CDR3 has 15 residues. Germline V gene lookup returns CDR1 SGHDN and CDR2 FVKESK. CDR3 amino acids: CASSQDLAALGEAFF. The CDR3 coding sequence is TGTGCCAGCAGCCAAGATTTGGCTGCCCTTGGGGAGGCTTTCTTT. Full variable domain (rest looked up from reference TRBV14 and TRBJ1-1): EAGVTQFPSHSVIEKGQTVTLRCDPISGHDNLYWYRRVMGKEIKFLLHFVKESKQDESGMPNNRFLAERTGGTYSTLKVQPAELEDSGVYFCASSQDLAALGEAFFGQGTRLTVV.

The gene calls are TRBV10-3 and TRBJ1-2; D gene uncertain. V lost 6 bases to trimming and J lost 3 bases, with 11 bases between them. The CDR3 loop spans 13 amino acids. Germline CDR1 is ENHRY and CDR2 is SYGVKD. The CDR3 is CAIRSGVDYGYTF. The DNA of the CDR3 is TGTGCCATCAGAAGCGGGGTAGACTATGGCTACACCTTC.

The genes are TRBV4-1 and TRBJ2-5, with 9 bases matching TRBD1. The J call may not be correct, given that the DNA end is closer to TRBJ2-7. Germline assignment: CDR1 MGHRA and CDR2 YSYEKL. CDR3 length: 15 amino acids. CDR3 sequence: CASSQAGTGIYEQYF. The CDR3 coding sequence is TGCGCCAGCAGCCAAGCCGGGACAGGGATCTACGAGCAGTACTTC.